This T cell receptor (beta chain) was identified in a study of tumor-infiltrating lymphocytes in primary liver carcinoma. Looking at the study overall: By surgical resection, the patients were treated for their primary liver carcinoma. Overall study results and limits: Between tumor regions, pairs overlapped more than tumor-adjacent and tumor-blood pairs did. Bulk unsorted material prevented CD4+ and CD8+ repertoire comparison.

Germline CDR1 reads MNHEY; CDR2 reads SVGAGI. The CDR3 runs to 13 residues. V gave up 8 bases and J gave up 7 bases; unmatched junction bases: 8. With respect to this clonotype: Its antigen remains unidentified.

The researchers produced TCR beta cDNA from roughly 500 ng total RNA with a constant-region primer. Each TCR beta library was derived from three nested multiplex PCR rounds that employed slightly modified ARM-PCR. In the first two PCR rounds, TRBV1-TRBV30 forward primers were paired with a C-beta reverse primer, and each round lasted about 10 cycles. One entry per CDR3 protein results from TCRdb running MiXCR on the multiplex PCR reads. The table shows fewer than 400,000 distinct CDR3 sequences, with over 55% occurring only once. Germline DNA was extracted too, while blood RNA derived from unsorted whole blood.

The chain employs TRBV6-5 and TRBJ2-1, with 7 bases matching TRBD2. This sequence was found in a middle-aged man with primary liver carcinoma and hepatitis B virus infection. The sample consisted of peripheral blood. The CDR3 nucleotides are TGTGCCAGCCAACCGGCGGGAGTGAATGAGCAGTTCTTC. Protein sequence: CASQPAGVNEQFF.